This TCR beta chain originates from a study of STAT5B mutations in CD4+ large granular lymphocyte leukemia. Using immunoSEQ multiplex PCR, the repertoire was profiled, and TCRdb retains in-frame clones only, with some absent. The table includes fewer than 45,000 clones, approximately 86% detected once. Control samples were healthy donors' buffy coats. The ends were cut back, 3 bases at V and 2 bases at J, with 16 bases in the middle. The germline CDR1 and CDR2 sequences are SGHVS and FQNEAQ. The CDR3 contains 16 residues. The chain couples TRBV7-8 to TRBJ1-2; D is unresolved. The source of this sequence is a human donor in good health. Sequencing used CD4+ T cells from blood buffy coats. CDR3 sequence reads: CASSFPIRGRNYGYTF. In nucleotides, the CDR3 is TGTGCCAGCAGCTTCCCCATACGTGGCAGGAACTATGGCTACACCTTC.